This T cell receptor beta chain came from a study of blood T cell repertoires in COVID-19 (dated by TCRdb to the early 2020s). Study-level background: Samples from collaborators originated in the United States, Italy and Spain and spanned both the acute and convalescent phases of COVID-19. The material from the prospective study consisted of cDNA or gDNA derived from T cells, B-cell-depleted T cells, or PBMCs. The dataset comprised deeply sampled blood TCRbeta repertoires from subjects exposed to, actively infected with, or recovered from COVID-19. The repertoires were released in a freely available public database meant as a resource for research on the immune response to SARS-CoV-2. The samples were drawn from two sources: the first 160 participants of the ongoing ImmuneRACE study, and fewer than 1,500 subjects contributed by 6 global collaborators. A de-identified subject ID, COVID-19 status, age in years and sex were almost always included in the sample metadata. HLA class I and class II types, where available, came from metadata supplied by the sample provider rather than from assay-based typing.

A note on this clone: What this receptor recognizes is not known. Per-nucleotide qualities are absent, and no much larger clonotype sits a single base away.

In the prospective study, participants were about 18 to 95 years old, resided in 24 geographic areas of the United States, and were enrolled through a virtual design. In the prospective study, participants were assigned to cohorts based on the clinical history participants reported in a screening survey and a study questionnaire. For ImmuneRACE Cohort 3, a participant was defined as recovered based on two consecutive negative NP/OP PCR tests, clearance by a healthcare professional, or resolution of symptoms. In the prospective study, mobile phlebotomists collected whole blood, serum and a nasopharyngeal or oropharyngeal swab from each participant. Prospective study participants could optionally give additional blood draws and questionnaires over a roughly 2-month period. Before DNA extraction, prospective study blood samples were shipped either frozen or at room temperature. Summary of the overall study and its limitations: Clinical and demographic metadata were provided uncurated, with the amount varying by source and participant.

TCRbeta CDR3 regions were amplified from genomic DNA by means of the immunoSEQ Assay, a bias-controlled multiplex PCR. As for the authors' bioinformatics: The number of nucleated cells in each sample was estimated from the amplification of reference gene primers within the assay. Sequence reads were collapsed and filtered to measure the absolute abundance of every unique TCRbeta CDR3 rearrangement. For each sample, productive Simpson clonality was calculated as the square root of Simpson's diversity index across productive rearrangements. Here the immuneACCESS table is served through TCRdb, limited to in-frame sequences with V and J called. Missing clones are a known gap in these copies; in checked studies unresolved V genes cover under half, and the rest lacks a known reason. V and J calls and clone size come straight from that table; D and trimming were deduced from the DNA. This sample gives about 310,000 clones in total; around 85% of them show up just once. The top ten clones comprise under 2.5% of the sample.

The germline V gene sets CDR1 to LGHNA and CDR2 to YNFKEQ. Inclusive of the bounding cysteine and phenylalanine, the CDR3 is 15 residues long. Only the CDR3 part of the read is kept: 45 bases, read in frame from the first base. After removal of 4 bases from V and 0 bases from J, the junction retains 5 bases not matched to a gene. The V and J genes are TRBV4-2 and TRBJ1-1; 7 junctional bases match TRBD1. Sequenced sample: PBMCs or T cells enriched from blood (not recorded which). The receptor comes from a man aged 25 to 45 who had recovered from COVID-19. The sequenced DNA is TGTGCCAGCAGCCGGGGACAGACCCTGAACACTGAAGCTTTCTTT. Translated, this is CASSRGQTLNTEAFF.